This T cell receptor beta chain was identified during a study of control samples from healthy donors and cancer patients. This clone showed up just once. Profiling relied on immunoSEQ multiplex PCR, and the TCRdb table lists in-frame clones only, not all of them. The data contain some 56,000 clones, 85% to 95% of them singletons. Trimming cost V 4 bases and J 3 bases, with 7 bases left between them. CDR3 length: 11 residues. The germline V gene encodes CDR1 SQVTM and CDR2 ANQGSEA. The sequenced sample consisted of blood. This TCR derives from a man aged 30-40 years in good health. This rearrangement joins TRBV29-1 to TRBJ2-7, with D uncertain. The CDR3 reads CSVGGFYEQYF. The DNA of the CDR3 is TGCAGCGTTGGGGGATTCTACGAGCAGTACTTC.